This TCR beta chain comes out of a study of beta chain features in type 1 diabetes. The wider study: Age, gender and cell yields were similar between patients and healthy donors. Study results and limitations: Whether TCRB rearrangement is influenced by HLA type was left unresolved in this analysis. People with Type 1 diabetes carried modestly yet significantly shorter TCRB CDR3s in all four CD4+ subsets.

This clone showed up just a few times. Antigen specificity is unknown. V was clipped by 6 bases and J by 4 bases, with 20 bases between them. This CDR3 comprises 16 residues. Germline CDR1 reads MNHEY; CDR2 reads SMNVEV (reference sequence). Sequencing targeted expressed TCRB transcripts, as all isolated RNA had been reverse transcribed. Data came from immunoSEQ multiplex PCR; TCRdb stores just in-frame clones and leaves some out. The table records a few hundred thousand clones, around 10% of them present only once. The clonotype originates from a man aged 25-45 years with type 1 diabetes. The genes are TRBV27 and TRBJ2-3; D unclear. Sequenced input: central memory CD4+ T cells from blood. The CDR3 region is CASSHFYDGRADTQYF. The CDR3, as DNA: TGTGCCAGCAGCCATTTCTACGACGGAAGAGCAGATACGCAGTATTTT.